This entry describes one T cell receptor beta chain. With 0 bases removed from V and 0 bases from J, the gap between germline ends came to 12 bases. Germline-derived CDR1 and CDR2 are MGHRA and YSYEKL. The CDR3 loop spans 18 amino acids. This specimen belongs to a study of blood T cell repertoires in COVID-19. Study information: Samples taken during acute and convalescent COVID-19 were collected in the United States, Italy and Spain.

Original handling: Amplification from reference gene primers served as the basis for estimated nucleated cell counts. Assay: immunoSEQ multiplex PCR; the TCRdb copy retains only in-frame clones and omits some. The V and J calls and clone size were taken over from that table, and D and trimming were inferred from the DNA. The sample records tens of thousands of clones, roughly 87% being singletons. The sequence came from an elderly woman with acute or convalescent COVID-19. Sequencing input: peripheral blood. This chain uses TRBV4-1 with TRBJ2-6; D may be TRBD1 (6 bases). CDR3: CASSQEPRGSSGANVLTF. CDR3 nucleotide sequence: TGCGCCAGCAGCCAAGAGCCCAGGGGAAGCTCTGGGGCCAACGTCCTGACTTTC.